The rows below give T cell receptor beta chains drawn from one sample of a study of shared clonotypes between healthy human individuals. Assay: immunoSEQ multiplex PCR; the TCRdb copy retains only in-frame clones and omits some. The repertoire has 1,400,000 or so clones, approximately 98.5% of them found once; the top ten carry 0.36%. Material for sequencing was naive CD4+ T cells sorted from blood. Every receptor here comes from a man in his thirties or forties in good health. Each CDR3 is given with its conserved first and last residue. D genes are given only for firm matches. The size field is filled for only some rows; it gives once, few, many or a size class.

>TRBJ2-3|-|TRBV11-2|TRBD2
TGTGCCAGCACCGCGCCTAGCGGGAGGGCTGATACGCAGTATTTT
CASTAPSGRADTQYF
>TRBJ2-1|-|TRBV7-8|TRBD2
TGTGCCAGCAGCCTCCCAGTTACCGGGGGGAACAATGAGCAGTTCTTC
CASSLPVTGGNNEQFF
>TRBJ1-1|-|TRBV5-1|TRBD1
TGCGCCAGCAGCCCACAGGGGGCAAGCACTGAAGCTTTCTTT
CASSPQGASTEAFF
>TRBJ2-5|-|TRBV7-8|TRBD2
TGTGCCAGCAGCTTAGGATTAGCGGGAGCCGAGGAGACCCAGTACTTC
CASSLGLAGAEETQYF
>TRBJ2-3|-|TRBV7-3|-
TGTGCCAGCAGCTATATCGGCAGTGGAGAGACGCAGTATTTT
CASSYIGSGETQYF
>TRBJ1-2|-|TRBV7-9|-
TGTGCCAGCAGCTTAGCCAATCGGGGGGCGTATGGCTACACCTTC
CASSLANRGAYGYTF
>TRBJ1-1|-|TRBV5-8|-
TGTGCCAGCAGCGGCCTCCCTGAAGCTTTCTTT
CASSGLPEAFF
>TRBJ1-3|-|TRBV7-2|TRBD1
TGTGCCAGCAGCGCAAGACAGGGCTCTGGAAACACCATATATTTT
CASSARQGSGNTIYF
>TRBJ2-4|once|TRBV11-2|TRBD1
TGTGCCAGCAGCTCCTACCGGACAGGGGGGGAAAACATTCAGTACTTC
CASSSYRTGGENIQYF
>TRBJ2-5|-|TRBV2|-
TGTGCCAGCAGTGAATCCGAGACCCAGTACTTC
CASSESETQYF
>TRBJ1-4|-|TRBV28|-
TGTGCCAGCAGTTGGGGGGGACGGAATGAAAAACTGTTTTTT
CASSWGGRNEKLFF
>TRBJ2-2|-|TRBV5-4|-
TGTGCCAGCAGCCCCCTCGTGGGCAACACCGGGGAGCTGTTTTTT
CASSPLVGNTGELFF
>TRBJ2-1|-|TRBV5-6|-
TGTGCCAGCAGCTTGGGGACGTCGGAGCAGTTCTTC
CASSLGTSEQFF
>TRBJ2-3|once|TRBV2|-
TGTGCCAGCAGTGCAGGAGGCGCTAGCACAGATACGCAGTATTTT
CASSAGGASTDTQYF
>TRBJ1-2|once|TRBV25-1|TRBD1
TGTGCCAGCAGGCCGACAGGGCTTAGGAACTATGGCTACACCTTC
CASRPTGLRNYGYTF
>TRBJ2-2|-|TRBV28|-
TGTGCCAGCAGTTTAGGGGGACTCGCGAACACCGGGGAGCTGTTTTTT
CASSLGGLANTGELFF
>TRBJ1-2|-|TRBV28|-
TGTGCCAGCAGACTTATCAGGGTATCCTCGTCTAACTATGGCTACACCTTC
CASRLIRVSSSNYGYTF
>TRBJ1-3|-|TRBV7-9|-
TGTGCCAGCAGCTCGGGGATTTTCGGAAACACCATATATTTT
CASSSGIFGNTIYF
>TRBJ2-5|-|TRBV29-1|-
TGCAGCGTTGACGAAGGGTCGGTGGGGACCCAGTACTTC
CSVDEGSVGTQYF
>TRBJ1-3|once|TRBV18|-
TGTGCCAGCTCACCCTTGGGGGGTTCCTCTGGAAACACCATATATTTT
CASSPLGGSSGNTIYF
>TRBJ2-3|-|TRBV5-1|-
TGCGCCAGCAGCTTGAATCCAGTTAGCACAGATACGCAGTATTTT
CASSLNPVSTDTQYF
>TRBJ2-3|-|TRBV5-1|TRBD2
TGCGCCAGCAGCTCCGGACTAGCGGGATCGAGGGTTAGCACAGATACGCAGTATTTT
CASSSGLAGSRVSTDTQYF
>TRBJ2-1|-|TRBV15|-
TGTGCCACCAGCAGAGAAATGAACAATGAGCAGTTCTTC
CATSREMNNEQFF
>TRBJ2-7|-|TRBV10-3|-
TGTGCCATCAGTGACCCAACCGGGACGAAGGGTTACGAGCAGTACTTC
CAISDPTGTKGYEQYF
>TRBJ1-5|-|TRBV20-1|-
TGCAGTGCTAGAGCTATTTCCCAGCATTTT
CSARAISQHF
>TRBJ2-2|-|TRBV27|-
TGTGCCAGCAGTGAGACAACCGGGGAGCTGTTTTTT
CASSETTGELFF
>TRBJ1-5|-|TRBV28|-
TGTGCCAGCAGTTTACCCCAGGGAGGTAGCAATCAGCCCCAGCATTTT
CASSLPQGGSNQPQHF
>TRBJ1-5|-|TRBV2|-
TGTGCCAGCAGTGAGGGTGGGGGACGGATTAATCAGCCCCAGCATTTT
CASSEGGGRINQPQHF
>TRBJ2-2|-|TRBV19|TRBD1
TGTGCCAGTATTAGACAGGGCGCGAACACCGGGGAGCTGTTTTTT
CASIRQGANTGELFF
>TRBJ2-7|-|TRBV7-2|TRBD2
TGTGCCAGCAGCACCAGCGGGAGGCCCTCCTACGAGCAGTACTTC
CASSTSGRPSYEQYF
>TRBJ2-3|-|TRBV18|TRBD1
TGTGCCAGCTCACCTGGAGTCGACAGGGTAGTTTCAGATACGCAGTATTTT
CASSPGVDRVVSDTQYF
>TRBJ1-1|-|TRBV6-6|-
TGTGCCAGCAGTTACTCGCTCGGGTGGAACACTGAAGCTTTCTTT
CASSYSLGWNTEAFF
>TRBJ2-7|-|TRBV15|-
TGTGCCACCAGCAGCCCGGGGACCTACGAGCAGTACTTC
CATSSPGTYEQYF
>TRBJ1-4|-|TRBV6-5|TRBD1
TGTGCCAGCAGAAAAGGGGGCAGCGGTGATGAAAAACTGTTTTTT
CASRKGGSGDEKLFF
>TRBJ2-7|-|TRBV4-2|-
TGTGCCAGCAGCCAAGATACAGGGTCCTACGAGCAGTACTTC
CASSQDTGSYEQYF
>TRBJ2-2|once|TRBV5-1|-
TGCGCCAGCAGAGAGACTCCGGGAACCGGGGAGCTGTTTTTT
CASRETPGTGELFF
>TRBJ1-5|-|TRBV4-1|-
TGCGCCAGCAGCCAAGATTCGGGTTCGCAGCCCCAGCATTTT
CASSQDSGSQPQHF
>TRBJ2-1|-|TRBV5-4|-
TGTGCCAGCAGCCTGGGGGGTAGGGGGAATGAGCAGTTCTTC
CASSLGGRGNEQFF
>TRBJ2-4|-|TRBV4-1|-
TGCGCCAGCAGCCAAGGAGGGGGCGGGGGTTCGGCCAAAAACATTCAGTACTTC
CASSQGGGGGSAKNIQYF
>TRBJ2-3|-|TRBV29-1|-
TGCAGCGTTGACCACGTTCTTGCAGATACGCAGTATTTT
CSVDHVLADTQYF
>TRBJ1-1|once|TRBV9|TRBD1
TGTGCCAGCAGCGAGAAAAGGGACAGGGGATACGGGAACACTGAAGCTTTCTTT
CASSEKRDRGYGNTEAFF
>TRBJ2-5|-|TRBV6-1|-
TGTGCCAGCCGCACTCCCCCAGAGACCCAGTACTTC
CASRTPPETQYF
>TRBJ2-5|-|TRBV6-1|-
TGTGCCAGCAGTGCTGGACAAAGGGTGGAAGAGACCCAGTACTTC
CASSAGQRVEETQYF
>TRBJ1-3|-|TRBV4-2|TRBD1
TGTGCCAGCAGCTTGGGGCCCACAGGGGTTGGAAACACCATATATTTT
CASSLGPTGVGNTIYF
>TRBJ2-7|-|TRBV7-2|TRBD1
TGTGCCAGCAGCGTATTCTTCAGGACAGGGTACGTTATCGAGCAGTACTTC
CASSVFFRTGYVIEQYF
>TRBJ1-1|-|TRBV7-8|TRBD1
TGTGCCAGCAGCTGGGACAGGGGTACTGAAGCTTTCTTT
CASSWDRGTEAFF
>TRBJ2-1|-|TRBV6-6|TRBD2
TGTGCCAGCAGGTTTCCTAGCGGGAGTCGGCATGAGCAGTTCTTC
CASRFPSGSRHEQFF
>TRBJ1-5|once|TRBV29-1|TRBD1
TGCAGCGTGACAGGGGCGGGTCAGCCCCAGCATTTT
CSVTGAGQPQHF
>TRBJ2-1|-|TRBV6-6|-
TGTGCCAGCAGCTCGGGACTTCCCCTTGGTGAGCAGTTCTTC
CASSSGLPLGEQFF
>TRBJ2-3|-|TRBV11-2|-
TGTGCCAGCAGCTTAGAGGGTAGGGGGGACACAGATACGCAGTATTTT
CASSLEGRGDTDTQYF